These 9 T cell receptor beta chains were sequenced from one sample in a study of OX40 agonist ivuxolimab in advanced cancers. Some clones are missing from TCRdb's copy, which holds only in-frame ones; the method was immunoSEQ multiplex PCR. The sample lists 62,000 or so clones, 70% to 90% occurring once. This specimen was CD4+ or CD8+ T cells sorted from blood, taken in a trial of the OX40 agonist ivuxolimab. The receptors were gathered from an adult with an advanced solid tumor such as melanoma, head and neck, liver or kidney cancer.

This clone has more than one count but fewer than ten. The chain recombines TRBV5-1 with TRBJ2-5, with 9 bases fitting TRBD2. The CDR3 length is 17 residues. Unmatched junction bases numbered 10, after V lost 0 bases and J lost 4 bases. Germline lookup yields CDR1 SGHRS and CDR2 YFSETQ. CDR3 nucleotide sequence: TGCGCCAGCAGCTTGGGCGGTGCGGGAGGGGCTGGAGAGACCCAGTACTTC. Translating it yields CASSLGGAGGAGETQYF.

J is TRBJ2-4 and V is TRBV6-4; a weak D match, TRBD1 (5 bases). This CDR3 is built from 14 residues. V gave up 3 bases and J gave up 8 bases, with 14 bases separating them. Germline CDR1 and CDR2: MRHNA and SNTAGT. CDR3 in amino acids: CASSEGSQGDIQYF. The CDR3 coding sequence is TGTGCCAGCAGTGAAGGCAGCCAAGGGGACATTCAGTACTTC.

The chain couples TRBV13 to TRBJ2-2; 10 nucleotides agree with TRBD1. V gave up 2 bases and J gave up 7 bases; unmatched junction bases: 10. The CDR3 runs to 17 residues. Germline CDR1 is PRHDT and CDR2 is FYEKMQ (reference sequence). In DNA, the CDR3 is TGTGCCAGCAGCTTATTCGCGACAGGGGGCTGGAACGGGGAGCTGTTTTTT. Its translation is CASSLFATGGWNGELFF.

The count of this clone is one. The J gene is TRBJ2-3, the V gene TRBV5-4; D call uncertain. Trimming took 0 bases from V and 8 from J, leaving 4 bases between them. From germline, CDR1 is SGHNT and CDR2 YYREEE (reference sequence). The CDR3 sequence is 11 residues long. CDR3 sequence: CASSLGGTQYF. The CDR3 nucleotides read TGTGCCAGCAGCTTGGGAGGTACGCAGTATTTT.

CDR3 DNA sequence: TGTGCCAGCAGCTCCGGACTAGCGGGGGTTTACGAGCAGTACTTC. Its translation is CASSSGLAGVYEQYF. The chain combines TRBV5-4 with TRBJ2-7, with 13 bases matching TRBD2. The V segment lost 3 bases and the J segment 4 bases; nucleotides outside the gene matches: 4. The CDR3 is 15 residues long. Germline V gives CDR1 SGHNT, CDR2 YYREEE (reference sequence).

The chain has TRBV10-2 and TRBJ2-7, with D maybe TRBD1 (6 bases). Trimming cost V 6 bases and J 2 bases, with 14 bases left between them. Germline V gives CDR1 WSHSY, CDR2 SAAADI. This CDR3 has 14 residues. Written as DNA, the CDR3 is TGCGCCAGCAGGCCCGGGACATCTACCTACGAGCAGTACTTC. This gives the protein CASRPGTSTYEQYF.

The chain is built from TRBV9 and TRBJ2-7, with 7 bases identical to TRBD1. The V gene's germline CDR1 is SGDLS and CDR2 YYNGEE. The J segment lost 2 bases and the V segment lost 3 bases, leaving 5 bases of the junction unmatched. This CDR3 region has 14 residues. The CDR3: CASSEGAGTYEQYF. Here the CDR3 DNA reads TGTGCCAGCAGCGAGGGGGCCGGAACCTACGAGCAGTACTTC.

This clone qualifies as medium-sized. This rearrangement joins TRBV19 to TRBJ2-2; no clear D. The germline CDR1 and CDR2 sequences are LNHDA and SQIVND (reference sequence). The CDR3 contains 16 residues. Trimming took off 7 bases at V and 0 bases at J, with 15 bases between the two ends. DNA for the CDR3: TGTGCCAGTACGAACACCTACGCCCCGAACACCGGGGAGCTGTTTTTT. Translated, it gives CASTNTYAPNTGELFF.

This clone is labeled medium-sized. The genes are TRBV5-1 and TRBJ2-7; 11 bases agree with TRBD2. Germline CDR1 and CDR2: SGHRS and YFSETQ. Germline trimming cut 4 bases from V and 3 bases from J; bases unmatched to any gene: 3. This CDR3 comprises 14 residues. The CDR3 reads CASSPTSGNYEQYF. CDR3 DNA sequence: TGCGCCAGCAGCCCGACTAGCGGGAACTACGAGCAGTACTTC.